This entry is about one TCR beta chain. Its antigen is unknown. The RNA, about 0.45 to 1 ug, was put through reverse transcription using random hexamers. TCRdb itself ran the immunoSEQ multiplex PCR reads through MiXCR, one entry per CDR3 protein. The table shows about 120,000 distinct CDR3 sequences, with under 96% occurring only once. These data belong to a study of CD8 T cells in Susac syndrome. Study findings and constraints: The CD4+ T cell repertoires, which came from Susac syndrome patients, showed no sign of clonal expansion.

Trimming left V 4 bases short and J 0 bases short, with 8 bases between. The CDR3 spans 14 residues. Germline CDR1 reads SGHAT; CDR2 reads FQDESV (reference sequence). This TCR was recovered from a human donor with Susac syndrome. This chain joins TRBV11-1 and TRBJ2-3; no clear D. What was sequenced was CD4+ T cells from PBMCs. In nucleotides, the CDR3 is TGTGCCAGCAGCTCCCGGTCTAGCACAGATACGCAGTATTTT. Its protein product is CASSSRSSTDTQYF.